These T cell receptor beta chains were read from a single sample in a study of T cell repertoires in cytomegalovirus infection. Their recognized antigens are unknown. One entry per CDR3 protein, called by TCRdb with MiXCR from the reads. The data show about 340,000 distinct CDR3 sequences, with about 29% seen just once and roughly 20% held by the top ten. The input for sequencing was cultured PBMCs, taken from culture after CMV antigen stimulation. These receptors all stem from a human donor in good health (CMV status not recorded). Some clones in this sample may be carry-over from other donors' samples. CDR3s include the opening cysteine and the closing phenylalanine or tryptophan. A D gene is named only where the DNA matches it firmly. Size is stated for part of the rows, as once, few or many counts, or as a class when the clone is expanded.

clone size: .; D gene: .; V gene: TRBV5-5; CDR3 length: 14; J gene: TRBJ1-1; CDR3 protein: CASSKDSMNTEAFF; CDR3 DNA: TGTGCCAGCAGTAAGGACAGCATGAACACTGAAGCTTTCTTT
clone size: many; D gene: TRBD2; V gene: TRBV7-2; CDR3 length: 16; J gene: TRBJ2-1; CDR3 protein: CASSLGALAGFNEQFF; CDR3 DNA: TGTGCCAGCAGCTTAGGGGCACTAGCGGGATTCAATGAGCAGTTCTTC
clone size: .; D gene: TRBD2; V gene: TRBV29-1; CDR3 length: 15; J gene: TRBJ2-1; CDR3 protein: CSVEVLSGGALEQFF; CDR3 DNA: TGCAGCGTTGAAGTACTGAGCGGGGGGGCCCTTGAGCAGTTCTTC
clone size: few; D gene: TRBD1; V gene: TRBV11-2; CDR3 length: 14; J gene: TRBJ2-1; CDR3 protein: CASSLSTGGNEQFF; CDR3 DNA: TGTGCCAGCAGCTTATCTACAGGGGGGAATGAGCAGTTCTTC
clone size: .; D gene: TRBD2; V gene: TRBV11-2; CDR3 length: 15; J gene: TRBJ2-1; CDR3 protein: CASSFGGRADNEQFF; CDR3 DNA: TGTGCCAGCAGCTTCGGCGGGAGGGCCGACAATGAGCAGTTCTTC
clone size: .; D gene: .; V gene: TRBV20-1; CDR3 length: 14; J gene: TRBJ2-3; CDR3 protein: CSAPDSRSKNTQYF; CDR3 DNA: TGCAGTGCTCCAGACTCCCGATCTAAGAATACGCAGTATTTT
clone size: few; D gene: TRBD1; V gene: TRBV7-8; CDR3 length: 16; J gene: TRBJ1-5; CDR3 protein: CASSLGTAGGNQPQHF; CDR3 DNA: TGTGCCAGCAGCCTTGGGACAGCGGGAGGCAATCAGCCCCAGCATTTT
clone size: many; D gene: TRBD2; V gene: TRBV7-9; CDR3 length: 16; J gene: TRBJ2-1; CDR3 protein: CASSLEGLARGNEQFF; CDR3 DNA: TGTGCCAGCAGCTTAGAGGGACTAGCAAGAGGGAATGAGCAGTTCTTC
clone size: .; D gene: .; V gene: TRBV20-1; CDR3 length: 14; J gene: TRBJ1-6; CDR3 protein: CSAPGTVRGSPLHF; CDR3 DNA: TGCAGTGCTCCCGGGACGGTACGCGGTTCACCCCTCCACTTT
clone size: once; D gene: .; V gene: TRBV3-1; CDR3 length: 16; J gene: TRBJ1-3; CDR3 protein: CASSQKSSGSGNTIYF; CDR3 DNA: TGTGCCAGCAGCCAAAAGAGTTCTGGGTCTGGAAACACCATATATTTT
clone size: .; D gene: .; V gene: TRBV10-3; CDR3 length: 11; J gene: TRBJ1-4; CDR3 protein: CAIRGNEKLFF; CDR3 DNA: TGTGCCATCAGGGGTAATGAAAAACTGTTTTTT
clone size: few; D gene: TRBD2; V gene: TRBV15; CDR3 length: 16; J gene: TRBJ2-3; CDR3 protein: CATSRAPSGGADTQYF; CDR3 DNA: TGTGCCACCAGCAGAGCCCCTAGCGGGGGAGCAGATACGCAGTATTTT
clone size: few; D gene: .; V gene: TRBV12-3/TRBV12-4; CDR3 length: 13; J gene: TRBJ2-1; CDR3 protein: CASSSDYYNEQFF; CDR3 DNA: TGTGCCAGCAGTTCGGACTACTACAATGAGCAGTTCTTC
clone size: .; D gene: .; V gene: TRBV11-2; CDR3 length: 14; J gene: TRBJ2-5; CDR3 protein: CASSLDPGTETQYF; CDR3 DNA: TGTGCCAGCAGCTTAGATCCAGGGACGGAGACCCAGTACTTC
clone size: .; D gene: .; V gene: TRBV2; CDR3 length: 15; J gene: TRBJ2-7; CDR3 protein: CASSIVAESSYEQYF; CDR3 DNA: TGTGCCAGCAGTATTGTAGCGGAGAGCTCCTACGAGCAGTACTTC
clone size: few; D gene: .; V gene: TRBV2; CDR3 length: 15; J gene: TRBJ2-2; CDR3 protein: CASSDRRPNTGELFF; CDR3 DNA: TGTGCCAGCAGCGACAGGAGACCGAACACCGGGGAGCTGTTTTTT
clone size: few; D gene: .; V gene: TRBV7-8; CDR3 length: 12; J gene: TRBJ2-1; CDR3 protein: CASSPRQKEQFF; CDR3 DNA: TGTGCCAGCAGCCCGAGACAAAAAGAGCAGTTCTTC
clone size: .; D gene: .; V gene: TRBV6-1; CDR3 length: 13; J gene: TRBJ1-1; CDR3 protein: CASSEHMNTEAFF; CDR3 DNA: TGTGCCAGCAGTGAACACATGAACACTGAAGCTTTCTTT
clone size: few; D gene: TRBD2; V gene: TRBV7-9; CDR3 length: 19; J gene: TRBJ2-1; CDR3 protein: CASSPTILVLAGGPNEQFF; CDR3 DNA: TGTGCCAGCAGTCCTACGATTCTGGTTCTAGCGGGGGGCCCCAATGAGCAGTTCTTC
clone size: .; D gene: .; V gene: TRBV5-5; CDR3 length: 15; J gene: TRBJ2-2; CDR3 protein: CASSFFSMVTGELFF; CDR3 DNA: TGTGCCAGCAGCTTCTTTTCTATGGTCACCGGGGAGCTGTTTTTT
clone size: .; D gene: .; V gene: TRBV7-3; CDR3 length: 12; J gene: TRBJ2-2; CDR3 protein: CASTITTGELFF; CDR3 DNA: TGTGCCAGCACCATAACCACCGGGGAGCTGTTTTTT
clone size: .; D gene: .; V gene: TRBV19; CDR3 length: 14; J gene: TRBJ1-5; CDR3 protein: CASTYGTRNQPQHF; CDR3 DNA: TGTGCCAGTACCTACGGGACACGAAATCAGCCCCAGCATTTT
clone size: .; D gene: TRBD2; V gene: TRBV20-1; CDR3 length: 17; J gene: TRBJ2-7; CDR3 protein: CSATGGTSGSHSGQQYF; CDR3 DNA: TGCAGTGCCACCGGCGGGACTAGCGGGAGCCATTCGGGCCAGCAGTACTTC
clone size: few; D gene: .; V gene: TRBV6-1; CDR3 length: 16; J gene: TRBJ1-5; CDR3 protein: CASSEHLGGGNQPQHF; CDR3 DNA: TGTGCCAGCAGTGAACATCTTGGGGGGGGCAATCAGCCCCAGCATTTT
clone size: .; D gene: TRBD2; V gene: TRBV20-1; CDR3 length: 13; J gene: TRBJ2-2; CDR3 protein: CSARTSGNGELFF; CDR3 DNA: TGCAGTGCTAGGACTAGCGGGAACGGGGAGCTGTTTTTT
clone size: .; D gene: TRBD1; V gene: TRBV11-2; CDR3 length: 18; J gene: TRBJ2-4; CDR3 protein: CASSLGDRGTSNKNIQYF; CDR3 DNA: TGTGCCAGCAGCTTAGGGGACAGGGGGACCTCGAACAAAAACATTCAGTACTTC
clone size: few; D gene: .; V gene: TRBV28; CDR3 length: 15; J gene: TRBJ2-2; CDR3 protein: CASSLFLADTGELFF; CDR3 DNA: TGTGCCAGCAGTTTATTCCTAGCCGACACCGGGGAGCTGTTTTTT
clone size: .; D gene: .; V gene: TRBV28; CDR3 length: 11; J gene: TRBJ2-1; CDR3 protein: CASLLGGQQFF; CDR3 DNA: TGTGCCAGCCTTCTAGGCGGTCAGCAGTTCTTC
clone size: .; D gene: .; V gene: TRBV11-2; CDR3 length: 13; J gene: TRBJ2-7; CDR3 protein: CASSSPQGYEQYF; CDR3 DNA: TGTGCCAGCAGCTCTCCTCAGGGCTACGAGCAGTACTTC
clone size: many; D gene: TRBD2; V gene: TRBV7-2; CDR3 length: 14; J gene: TRBJ2-1; CDR3 protein: CASSRAGAGNEQFF; CDR3 DNA: TGTGCCAGCAGCCGAGCGGGAGCGGGGAATGAGCAGTTCTTC
clone size: few; D gene: TRBD2; V gene: TRBV6-2/TRBV6-3; CDR3 length: 16; J gene: TRBJ2-1; CDR3 protein: CASSYSLAGMGNEQFF; CDR3 DNA: TGTGCCAGCAGTTACTCGCTAGCGGGGATGGGGAATGAGCAGTTCTTC
clone size: many; D gene: TRBD2; V gene: TRBV7-3; CDR3 length: 13; J gene: TRBJ2-5; CDR3 protein: CASSSGGPETQYF; CDR3 DNA: TGTGCCAGCAGCTCGGGGGGACCAGAGACCCAGTACTTC
clone size: few; D gene: .; V gene: TRBV30; CDR3 length: 15; J gene: TRBJ1-2; CDR3 protein: CAWRIAGGLMNGYTF; CDR3 DNA: TGTGCCTGGAGAATCGCCGGGGGGCTGATGAATGGCTACACCTTC
clone size: few; D gene: .; V gene: TRBV5-4; CDR3 length: 13; J gene: TRBJ1-2; CDR3 protein: CASSLAGGLGYTF; CDR3 DNA: TGTGCCAGCAGCTTGGCGGGGGGCTTAGGCTACACCTTC
clone size: .; D gene: .; V gene: TRBV7-6; CDR3 length: 14; J gene: TRBJ2-2; CDR3 protein: CASSPDGPSGELFF; CDR3 DNA: TGTGCCAGCAGCCCCGACGGGCCTAGCGGGGAGCTGTTTTTT
clone size: few; D gene: .; V gene: TRBV7-9; CDR3 length: 12; J gene: TRBJ1-3; CDR3 protein: CASSPLGNTIYF; CDR3 DNA: TGTGCCAGCAGCCCCCTAGGGAACACCATATATTTT
clone size: few; D gene: .; V gene: TRBV24-1; CDR3 length: 14; J gene: TRBJ2-7; CDR3 protein: CATSDKDRGYEQYF; CDR3 DNA: TGTGCCACCAGTGATAAGGACAGAGGCTACGAGCAGTACTTC
clone size: few; D gene: .; V gene: TRBV7-9; CDR3 length: 15; J gene: TRBJ2-7; CDR3 protein: CASSLAVGWNYEQYF; CDR3 DNA: TGTGCCAGCAGCTTAGCGGTGGGTTGGAACTACGAGCAGTACTTC
clone size: few; D gene: .; V gene: TRBV6-1; CDR3 length: 14; J gene: TRBJ1-2; CDR3 protein: CASSELSGGGGYTF; CDR3 DNA: TGTGCCAGCAGTGAACTCTCCGGGGGAGGTGGCTACACCTTC
clone size: .; D gene: TRBD1; V gene: TRBV28; CDR3 length: 13; J gene: TRBJ1-2; CDR3 protein: CASSSDRGNGYTF; CDR3 DNA: TGTGCCAGCAGTTCAGACAGGGGGAATGGCTACACCTTC
clone size: .; D gene: .; V gene: TRBV28; CDR3 length: 13; J gene: TRBJ1-5; CDR3 protein: CASLGNGNQPQHF; CDR3 DNA: TGTGCCAGCCTTGGGAACGGCAATCAGCCCCAGCATTTT
clone size: few; D gene: TRBD1; V gene: TRBV6-6; CDR3 length: 16; J gene: TRBJ1-5; CDR3 protein: CASSYRTGGADQPQHF; CDR3 DNA: TGTGCCAGCAGTTACCGCACAGGGGGCGCCGATCAGCCCCAGCATTTT
clone size: few; D gene: .; V gene: TRBV6-1; CDR3 length: 14; J gene: TRBJ1-5; CDR3 protein: CATHTGTSNQPQHF; CDR3 DNA: TGTGCCACCCACACAGGCACCAGCAATCAGCCCCAGCATTTT
clone size: many; D gene: TRBD1; V gene: TRBV5-8; CDR3 length: 14; J gene: TRBJ2-5; CDR3 protein: CASSLAIAGGTQYF; CDR3 DNA: TGTGCCAGCAGCTTGGCTATAGCAGGGGGGACCCAGTACTTC